The 9 T cell receptor beta chains in this list originate from one sample, sequenced in a study of vaccination and CD4 T cells after COVID-19 (dated by TCRdb to about 2022). No antigen has been assigned to these receptors. Libraries were built with PCR. The sequencing machine was an Illumina iSeq 100. DNA from cultured CD4+ T cells underwent TCR sequencing with the Oncomine TCR Beta short-read assay at the Johns Hopkins FTIC core. Through fastp at Q25 and MiXCR, TCRdb rebuilt clones from the public reads, retaining in-frame beta chains. Here each entry gathers all rows of one CDR3 protein and keeps the most common genes and DNA. Within this sample are roughly 25,000 distinct CDR3 sequences, with around three fifths of them counted one time only. Roughly 8% of the sample is taken by the ten largest. This sample's treatment or condition label indicates: roughly 10-day PBMC culture with coronavirus spike peptide pools or control peptides (ViraFEST assay).

The material sequenced was CD4+ T cells from blood, cultured in vitro. The receptors stem from a human donor who had recovered from COVID-19.

This clonotype occurred a few times. The rearrangement links TRBV24-1 to TRBJ2-1; D ambiguous. Germline V gene sequence: CDR1 KGHDR, CDR2 SFDVKD. CDR3 length: 13 amino acids. Trimming removed 7 bases at V and 2 bases at J, with 8 bases between. CDR3 DNA sequence: TGTGCCACCAGCCCAGAGACCTACAATGAGCAGTTCTTC. It is translated as CATSPETYNEQFF.

The CDR3 DNA sequence: TGTGCCAGCAGTTACGTTTTCAACCAGCCCCAGCATTTT. It encodes CASSYVFNQPQHF. The chain is built from TRBV6-2 or TRBV6-3 and TRBJ1-5; D is ambiguous. V gave up 2 bases and J gave up 7 bases, with 9 bases separating them. The CDR3 consists of 13 residues. CDR1 and CDR2 (germline): MNHEY, SVGEGT.

The chain recombines TRBV7-9 with TRBJ2-1, with D possibly called TRBD1 or TRBD2 (7 bases each). Germline values: CDR1 SEHNR, CDR2 FQNEAQ (reference sequence). The CDR3 is made up of 15 amino acids. The V end lost 7 bases, the J end lost 7 bases, and 20 bases lay between the germline ends. CDR3 sequence: CASTGGAGVMNEQFF. CDR3 nucleotides: TGTGCCAGCACAGGGGGGGCGGGAGTGATGAATGAGCAGTTCTTC.

The chain joins TRBV19 to TRBJ1-2; perhaps TRBD1 as D (5 bases). V shed 6 bases and J shed 7 bases, with 18 bases lying between them. The germline CDR1 and CDR2 sequences are LNHDA and SQIVND (reference sequence). The CDR3 consists of 14 residues. In DNA, the CDR3 is TGTGCCAGTAGCCCCTATGGGGGGGAACGTGGCTACACCTTC. Its translation is CASSPYGGERGYTF.

This clonotype has a handful of counts. The rearrangement joins TRBV28 to TRBJ1-2; 8 nucleotides match TRBD1. CDR1 is MDHEN, CDR2 SYDVKM, per germline. V lost 5 bases and J lost 8; bases outside the gene matches: 13. The CDR3 runs 15 residues. The CDR3 sequence: CASSTSTGDLRGYTF. The CDR3 bases are TGTGCCAGCAGTACCTCGACAGGGGATTTGCGAGGCTACACCTTC.

The chain employs TRBV14 and TRBJ1-6, with 7 bases that match TRBD1. The CDR3 loop spans 13 amino acids. V gave up 4 bases and J gave up 10 bases; unmatched junction bases: 4. The germline gives CDR1 SGHDN, CDR2 FVKESK. CDR3 nucleotide sequence: TGTGCCAGCAGCCTACAGGGGTACTCACCCCTCCACTTT. As protein: CASSLQGYSPLHF.

This rearrangement joins TRBV7-2 to TRBJ2-7; 12 bases agree with TRBD1. V dropped 1 base and J dropped 7; count of bases not matched to a gene: 5. The germline gives CDR1 SGHTA, CDR2 FQGNSA. This CDR3 has 15 residues. Written as DNA, the CDR3 is TGTGCCAGCAGCTTAGTGGGACAGGGGGCGGGAGAGCAGTACTTC. It specifies CASSLVGQGAGEQYF. Complete variable domain (other parts from reference TRBV7-2 and TRBJ2-7): GAGVSQSPSNKVTEKGKDVELRCDPISGHTALYWYRQSLGQGLEFLIYFQGNSAPDKSGLPSDRFSAERTGGSVSTLTIQRTQQEDSAVYLCASSLVGQGAGEQYFGPGTRLTVT.

The J gene is TRBJ2-7, the V gene TRBV27; maybe TRBD1 (6 bases). CDR1 MNHEY and CDR2 SMNVEV come from the germline V gene (reference sequence). V lost 2 bases and J 2 bases, leaving 16 bases between the germline ends. There are 16 residues in the CDR3. The CDR3 region is CASSLIYAGVPYEQYF. CDR3 bases: TGTGCCAGCAGTTTAATTTACGCAGGGGTTCCCTACGAGCAGTACTTC.

The chain employs TRBV5-1 and TRBJ1-2, with TRBD1 as a possible D gene (5 bases). This CDR3 has 16 residues. CDR1 and CDR2 from the germline V gene are SGHRS and YFSETQ. Trimming removed 2 bases at V and 3 bases at J, with 17 bases between. In DNA form, the CDR3 reads TGCGCCAGCAGCTTAGGGTCAGGGAGAATGGACTATGGCTACACCTTC. Translated: CASSLGSGRMDYGYTF.